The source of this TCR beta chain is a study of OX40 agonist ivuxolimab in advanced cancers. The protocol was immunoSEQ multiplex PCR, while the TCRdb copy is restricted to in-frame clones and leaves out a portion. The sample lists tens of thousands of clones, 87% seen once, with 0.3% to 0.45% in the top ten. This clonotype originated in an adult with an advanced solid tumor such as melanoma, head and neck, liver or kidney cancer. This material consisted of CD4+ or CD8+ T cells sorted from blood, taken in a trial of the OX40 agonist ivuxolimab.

The CDR3 nucleotides are TGCGCCAGCAGCTTGGGGGACTCAACCTACAATGAGCAGTTCTTC. This sequence encodes CASSLGDSTYNEQFF. This chain uses TRBV5-1 with TRBJ2-1, with a tentative D call TRBD2 (6 bases). CDR1 SGHRS and CDR2 YFSETQ come from the germline V gene. V was clipped by 0 bases and J by 2 bases, with 9 bases between them. This CDR3 comprises 15 residues.